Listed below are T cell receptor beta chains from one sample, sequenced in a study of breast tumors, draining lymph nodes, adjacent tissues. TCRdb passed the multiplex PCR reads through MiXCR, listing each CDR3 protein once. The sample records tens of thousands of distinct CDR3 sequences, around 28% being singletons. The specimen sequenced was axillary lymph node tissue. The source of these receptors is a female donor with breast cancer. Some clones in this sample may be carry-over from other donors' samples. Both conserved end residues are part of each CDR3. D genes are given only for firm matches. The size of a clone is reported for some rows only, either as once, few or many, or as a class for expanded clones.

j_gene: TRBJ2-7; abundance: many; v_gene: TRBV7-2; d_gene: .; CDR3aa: CASSLEAEGHNAYEQYF; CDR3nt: TGTGCCAGCAGCTTAGAGGCGGAAGGGCATAACGCCTACGAGCAGTACTTC
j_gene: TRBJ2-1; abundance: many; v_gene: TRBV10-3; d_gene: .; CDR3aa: CAISEASSYNEQFF; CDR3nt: TGTGCCATCAGTGAGGCTAGCTCCTACAATGAGCAGTTCTTC
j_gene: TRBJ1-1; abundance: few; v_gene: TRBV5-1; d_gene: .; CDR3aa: CASSLGITGSRTEAFF; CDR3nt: TGCGCCAGCAGCTTGGGGATTACCGGGAGCCGCACTGAAGCTTTCTTT
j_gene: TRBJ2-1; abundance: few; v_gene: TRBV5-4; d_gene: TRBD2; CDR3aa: CASSLEFASGSTDEQFF; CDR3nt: TGTGCCAGCAGCTTAGAGTTTGCTAGCGGTAGCACAGATGAGCAGTTCTTC
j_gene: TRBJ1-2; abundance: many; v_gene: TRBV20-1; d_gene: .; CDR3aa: CSARPGRRDGYTF; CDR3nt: TGCAGTGCTAGACCCGGAAGAAGGGATGGCTACACCTTC
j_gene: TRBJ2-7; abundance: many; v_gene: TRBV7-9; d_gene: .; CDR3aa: CASSLLGRPDWGQYF; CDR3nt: TGTGCCAGCAGCTTATTGGGCAGACCGGATTGGGGGCAGTACTTC
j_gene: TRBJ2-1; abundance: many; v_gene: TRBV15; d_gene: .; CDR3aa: CATSKTDLLPYNEQFF; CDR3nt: TGTGCCACCAGCAAAACGGACCTTTTACCCTACAATGAGCAGTTCTTC
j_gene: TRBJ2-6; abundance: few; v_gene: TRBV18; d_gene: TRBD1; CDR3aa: CASSPLGQISSGANVLTF; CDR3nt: TGTGCCAGCTCACCACTGGGACAGATATCCTCTGGGGCCAACGTCCTGACTTTC
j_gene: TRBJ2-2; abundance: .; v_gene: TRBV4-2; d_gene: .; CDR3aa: CASSQEYPGATSTGELFF; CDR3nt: TGTGCCAGCAGCCAAGAGTACCCAGGGGCCACGAGCACCGGGGAGCTGTTTTTT
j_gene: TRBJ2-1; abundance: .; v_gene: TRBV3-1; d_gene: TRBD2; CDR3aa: CASNTGSGGYNEQFF; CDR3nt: TGTGCCAGCAACACGGGGAGCGGGGGTTACAATGAGCAGTTCTTC
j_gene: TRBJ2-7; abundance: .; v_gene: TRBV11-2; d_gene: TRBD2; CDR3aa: CASREGTSGYEQYF; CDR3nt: TGTGCCAGCAGAGAGGGGACTAGCGGATACGAGCAGTACTTC
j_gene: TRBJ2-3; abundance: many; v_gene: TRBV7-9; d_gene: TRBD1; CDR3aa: CAGGTGAADTQYF; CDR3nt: TGTGCCGGGGGGACAGGGGCTGCAGATACGCAGTATTTT
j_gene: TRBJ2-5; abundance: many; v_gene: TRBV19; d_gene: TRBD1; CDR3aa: CASSILQGDGETQYF; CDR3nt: TGTGCCAGTAGTATTCTCCAGGGGGATGGGGAGACCCAGTACTTC
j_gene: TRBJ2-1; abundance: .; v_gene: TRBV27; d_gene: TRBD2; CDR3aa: CASSYGTSGNNEQFF; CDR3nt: TGTGCCAGCAGTTACGGGACTAGCGGGAATAATGAGCAGTTCTTC
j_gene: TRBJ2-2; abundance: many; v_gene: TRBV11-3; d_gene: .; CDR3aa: CASSPKRDTGELFF; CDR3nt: TGTGCCAGCAGCCCCAAGCGGGACACCGGGGAGCTGTTTTTT
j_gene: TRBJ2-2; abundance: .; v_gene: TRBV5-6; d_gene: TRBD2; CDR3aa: CASTSGTSGRAGWELFF; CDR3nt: TGTGCCAGCACCTCGGGGACTAGCGGGAGGGCCGGTTGGGAGCTGTTTTTT